This T cell receptor (beta chain) was sequenced in a study of T cells in Graves' hyperthyroidism and ophthalmopathy. This clonotype was detected only a few times. This CDR3 comprises 16 residues. V was pared by 0 bases and J by 6 bases, with 15 bases between. Germline CDR1 reads ENHRY; CDR2 reads SYGVKD. The TCR beta CDR3 regions underwent amplification using RNA transcripts as the source. An initial round of RT-PCR targeting the TCR CDR3 relied on the HTBI primer set. TCRdb reprocessed the multiplex PCR reads via MiXCR and lists one record per CDR3 protein. The sample lists about 420,000 distinct CDR3 sequences, roughly an eighth seen once, with roughly 4.8% in the top ten. An absence of ophthalmopathy progression within 18 months meant stable Graves' hyperthyroidism. Participants, patients aged 18 to 65, had newly diagnosed hyperthyroidism with a duration under 2 months.

This sequence originates from a woman between 18 and 30 years old with Graves' hyperthyroidism. This sequence joins TRBV10-3 and TRBJ1-5; D may be TRBD1 (5 bases). Sequenced material: blood. The CDR3 nucleotides read TGTGCCATCAGTGAGTCCGGCCAGGGCGGCGTTCAGCCCCAGCATTTT. It translates to CAISESGQGGVQPQHF.